One T cell receptor beta chain is described in this entry. The source of the sample is a study of blood T cell repertoires in COVID-19. Study-level information: The study drew acute and convalescent COVID-19 samples from the United States, Italy and Spain. PBMCs, B-cell-depleted T cells, or T cells provided the cDNA or gDNA that made up the material.

TCRdb keeps only in-frame clones here, not all; method: immunoSEQ multiplex PCR. The table includes 250,000 to 300,000 clones, around 90% detected once. Germline loops: CDR1 SGHVS, CDR2 FNYEAQ. V lost 2 bases to trimming and J lost 3 bases; unmatched junction nucleotides: 7. The CDR3 is made up of 18 amino acids. The chain carries TRBV7-6 and TRBJ2-3; TRBD2 agrees at 14 bases. The material sequenced was PBMCs or T cells enriched from blood (not recorded which). The sequence derives from a woman aged 40 to 50 with acute COVID-19. The DNA of the CDR3 is TGTGCCAGCAGCTTATTCTCCGGGACTAGCGGGGGTACAGATACGCAGTATTTT. It encodes CASSLFSGTSGGTDTQYF.